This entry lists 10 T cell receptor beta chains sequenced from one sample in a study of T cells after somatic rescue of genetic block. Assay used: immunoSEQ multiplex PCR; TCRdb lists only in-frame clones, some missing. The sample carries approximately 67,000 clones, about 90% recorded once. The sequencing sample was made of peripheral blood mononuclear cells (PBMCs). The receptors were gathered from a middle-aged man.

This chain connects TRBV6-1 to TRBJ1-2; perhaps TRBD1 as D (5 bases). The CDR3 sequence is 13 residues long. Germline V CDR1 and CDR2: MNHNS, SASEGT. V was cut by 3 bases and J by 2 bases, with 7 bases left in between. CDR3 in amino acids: CASSDDRNYGYTF. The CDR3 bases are TGTGCCAGCAGTGACGACAGAAACTATGGCTACACCTTC.

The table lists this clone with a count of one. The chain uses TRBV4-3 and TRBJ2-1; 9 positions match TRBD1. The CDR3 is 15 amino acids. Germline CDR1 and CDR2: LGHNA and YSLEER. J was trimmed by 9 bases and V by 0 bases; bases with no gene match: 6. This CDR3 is CASSQDVQGASEQFF. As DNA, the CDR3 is TGCGCCAGCAGCCAAGATGTACAGGGGGCAAGTGAGCAGTTCTTC.

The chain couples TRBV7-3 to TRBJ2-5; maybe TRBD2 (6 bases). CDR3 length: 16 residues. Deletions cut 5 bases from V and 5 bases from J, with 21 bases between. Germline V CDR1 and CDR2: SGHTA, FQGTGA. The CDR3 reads CASSLSGWGKGETQYF. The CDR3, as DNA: TGTGCCAGCAGCCTAAGCGGGTGGGGGAAGGGGGAGACCCAGTACTTC.

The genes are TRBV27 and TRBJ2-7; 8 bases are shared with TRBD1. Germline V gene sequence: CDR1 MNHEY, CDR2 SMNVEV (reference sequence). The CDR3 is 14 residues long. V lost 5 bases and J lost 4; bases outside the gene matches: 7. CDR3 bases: TGTGCCAGCAGTCACGGACAGGGAAAATACGAGCAGTACTTC. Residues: CASSHGQGKYEQYF.

The CDR3: CASSAAGAINEQYF. The CDR3 bases are TGCGCCAGCAGTGCGGCAGGGGCCATCAACGAGCAGTACTTC. The chain uses TRBV10-1 and TRBJ2-7; D might be TRBD1 (6 bases). Trimming pared 4 bases from V and 5 bases from J, leaving 15 bases between. Germline V gene sequence: CDR1 WNHNN, CDR2 SYGVQD (reference sequence). There are 14 residues in the CDR3.

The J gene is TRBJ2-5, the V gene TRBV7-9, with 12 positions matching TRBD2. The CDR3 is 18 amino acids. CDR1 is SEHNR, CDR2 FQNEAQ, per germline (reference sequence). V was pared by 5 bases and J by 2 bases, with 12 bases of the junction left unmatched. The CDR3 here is CASSLKGLAGRLQETQYF. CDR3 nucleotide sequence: TGTGCCAGCAGCCTAAAGGGACTAGCGGGCAGGTTACAAGAGACCCAGTACTTC.

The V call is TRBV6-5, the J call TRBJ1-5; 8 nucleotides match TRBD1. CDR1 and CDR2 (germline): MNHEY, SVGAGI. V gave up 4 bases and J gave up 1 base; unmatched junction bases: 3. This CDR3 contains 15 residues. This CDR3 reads CASSWDRWSNQPQHF. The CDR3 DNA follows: TGTGCCAGCAGTTGGGACAGGTGGAGCAATCAGCCCCAGCATTTT.

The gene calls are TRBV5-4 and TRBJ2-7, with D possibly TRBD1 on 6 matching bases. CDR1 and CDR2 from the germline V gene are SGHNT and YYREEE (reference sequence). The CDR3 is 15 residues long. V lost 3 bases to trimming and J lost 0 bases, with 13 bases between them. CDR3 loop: CASSYDRSSSYEQYF. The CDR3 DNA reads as TGTGCCAGCAGCTACGACAGGTCTAGCTCCTACGAGCAGTACTTC.

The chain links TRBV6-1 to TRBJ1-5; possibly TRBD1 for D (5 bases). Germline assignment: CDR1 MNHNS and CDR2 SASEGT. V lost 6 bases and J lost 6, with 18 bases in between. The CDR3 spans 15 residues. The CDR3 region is CASREQGRVGQPQHF. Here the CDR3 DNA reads TGTGCCAGCAGAGAGCAGGGAAGGGTCGGTCAGCCCCAGCATTTT.

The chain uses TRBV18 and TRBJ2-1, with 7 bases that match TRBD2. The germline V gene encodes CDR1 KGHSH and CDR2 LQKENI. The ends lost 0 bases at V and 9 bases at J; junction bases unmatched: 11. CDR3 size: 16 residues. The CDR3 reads CASSPPGPNWGGEQFF. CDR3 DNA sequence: TGTGCCAGCTCACCACCGGGACCCAACTGGGGGGGTGAGCAGTTCTTC. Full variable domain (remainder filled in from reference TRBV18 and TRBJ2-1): NAGVMQNPRHLVRRRGQEARLRCSPMKGHSHVYWYRQLPEEGLKFMVYLQKENIIDESGMPKERFSAEFPKEGPSILRIQQVVRGDSAAYFCASSPPGPNWGGEQFFGPGTRLTVL.